This T cell receptor beta chain was profiled in a study of blood T cells in healthy people across ages. The authors ran a second PCR of 7 to 11 cycles using a sample-barcoded 5' primer and a J-beta primer mix. TCRdb redid the calling of the 5' RACE reads with MiXCR, one entry per CDR3 protein. The sample contains hundreds of thousands of distinct CDR3 sequences, approximately 21% of which appear only once. This clonotype was observed a handful of times. Its antigen is not known. Points from the study as a whole: Estimated diversity across one million T cells was deemed an underestimate.

Per individual sample, total RNA of at least 5 micrograms was extracted. What was sequenced was blood. The clonotype was recovered from a man aged 65 to 79 in good health.

The CDR3 region is CASSLVRGGQGDTQYF. The CDR3 coding sequence is TGTGCCAGCAGCTTAGTGCGGGGGGGCCAGGGAGATACGCAGTATTTT. J is TRBJ2-3 and V is TRBV7-2; TRBD2 aligns across 9 bases. CDR3 size: 16 residues. V shed 1 base, J shed 5 bases, and the junction held 7 bases outside the gene matches. The germline gives CDR1 SGHTA, CDR2 FQGNSA.